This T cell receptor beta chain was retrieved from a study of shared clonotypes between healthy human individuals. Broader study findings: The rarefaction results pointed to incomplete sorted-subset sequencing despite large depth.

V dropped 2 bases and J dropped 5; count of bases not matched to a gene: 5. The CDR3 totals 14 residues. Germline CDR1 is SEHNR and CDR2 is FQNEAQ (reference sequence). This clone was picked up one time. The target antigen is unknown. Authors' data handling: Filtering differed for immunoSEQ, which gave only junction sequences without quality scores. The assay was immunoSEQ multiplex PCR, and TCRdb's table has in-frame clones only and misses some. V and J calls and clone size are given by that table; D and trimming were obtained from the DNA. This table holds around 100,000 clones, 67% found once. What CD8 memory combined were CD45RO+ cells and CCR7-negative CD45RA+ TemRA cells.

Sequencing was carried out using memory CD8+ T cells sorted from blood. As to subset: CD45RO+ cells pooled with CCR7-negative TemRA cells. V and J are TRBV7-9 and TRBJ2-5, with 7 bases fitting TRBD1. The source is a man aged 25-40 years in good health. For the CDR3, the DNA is TGTGCCAGCAGCTTACCTGACAGGGTGGAGACCCAGTACTTC. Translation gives CASSLPDRVETQYF.